This T cell receptor beta chain was obtained from a study of T cells in Graves' hyperthyroidism and ophthalmopathy. At the level of the study: The authors collected peripheral blood at initial diagnosis, before any treatment.

Germline-derived CDR1 and CDR2 are MNHEY and SVGEGT. V shed 2 bases, J shed 5 bases, and the junction held 11 bases outside the gene matches. The CDR3 is made up of 16 amino acids. TCR beta CDR3 regions were amplified from RNA. With the HTBI primer set, the TCR CDR3 went through a first round of RT-PCR. TCRdb re-derived calls from the multiplex PCR reads in MiXCR, one entry per CDR3 protein. This table holds roughly 290,000 distinct CDR3 sequences, about 17% found once. In its sample, this clonotype was seen once. Patients were excluded for uncontrolled infection, other autoimmune disease, pregnancy or lactation.

The chain couples TRBV6-2 or TRBV6-3 to TRBJ2-7; 8 bases line up with TRBD1. Sequencing was carried out using blood. This receptor was identified in a woman aged 60 to 75 with Graves' ophthalmopathy. This chain's CDR3 is CASSYDLTGGHNEQYF. The CDR3, as DNA: TGTGCCAGCAGTTACGATCTAACAGGGGGTCACAACGAGCAGTACTTC.